This entry describes one T cell receptor (beta chain). Its antigen is not known. Researchers ran the PCR with 60 Vbeta and 13 Jbeta primers. As processed by the authors: Later analysis identified approximately 88 million unique TCR beta chains, some 10 million shared. Sequenced by immunoSEQ multiplex PCR; TCRdb stores in-frame clones only, minus some. The V and J calls and clone size were taken over from that table, and D and trimming were inferred from the DNA. Here the sample spans 150,000 or so clones, roughly 82% being singletons. The data were taken from a study of cytomegalovirus exposure and HLA in healthy donors. Study at large: Unique TCR beta sequences numbering about 100 million came from some 200 million T cells in an earlier analysis. Most donors, roughly 82% of a few hundred genotyped, fell in the Caucasian-associated ancestry cluster.

In germline, CDR1 is SEHNR, CDR2 FQNEAQ (reference sequence). The CDR3 covers 12 residues. V was pared by 7 bases and J by 5 bases, with 10 bases between. Study-wide results and limits: Per published accounts, TCR beta sequences correctly predicted the HLA-A and HLA-B alleles of most subjects.

The clonotype originates from a man aged 25 to 45 in good health and CMV-seropositive. The sequencing sample was made of PBMCs. V usage is TRBV7-9 and J usage is TRBJ2-3; D gene uncertain. The CDR3 sequence is CASNPSGDTQYF. The CDR3 bases are TGTGCCAGCAACCCTTCGGGAGATACGCAGTATTTT.